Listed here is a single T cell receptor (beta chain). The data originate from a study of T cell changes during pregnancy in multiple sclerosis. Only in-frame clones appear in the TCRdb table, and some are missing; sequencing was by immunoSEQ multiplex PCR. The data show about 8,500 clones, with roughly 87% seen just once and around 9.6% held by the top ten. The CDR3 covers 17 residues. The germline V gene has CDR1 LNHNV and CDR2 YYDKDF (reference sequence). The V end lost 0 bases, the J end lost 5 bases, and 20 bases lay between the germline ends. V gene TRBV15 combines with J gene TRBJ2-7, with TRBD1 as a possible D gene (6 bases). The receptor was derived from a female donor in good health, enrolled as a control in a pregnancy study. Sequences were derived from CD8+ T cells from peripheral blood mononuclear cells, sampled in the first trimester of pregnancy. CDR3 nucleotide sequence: TGTGCCACCAGCAGAGAGGGGGCATCCAGGGCGAGTGACGAGCAGTACTTC. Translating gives CATSREGASRASDEQYF.